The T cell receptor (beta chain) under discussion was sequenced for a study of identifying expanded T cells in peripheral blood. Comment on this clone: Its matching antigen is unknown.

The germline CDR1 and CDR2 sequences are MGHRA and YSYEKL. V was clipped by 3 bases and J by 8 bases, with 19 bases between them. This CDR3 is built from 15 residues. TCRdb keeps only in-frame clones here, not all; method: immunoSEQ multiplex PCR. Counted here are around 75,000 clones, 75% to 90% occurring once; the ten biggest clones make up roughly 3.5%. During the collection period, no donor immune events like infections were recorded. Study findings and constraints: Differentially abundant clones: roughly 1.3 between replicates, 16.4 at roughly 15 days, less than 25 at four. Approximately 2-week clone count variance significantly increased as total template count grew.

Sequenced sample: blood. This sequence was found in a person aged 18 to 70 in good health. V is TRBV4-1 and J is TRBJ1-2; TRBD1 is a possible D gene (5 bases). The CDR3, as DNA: TGCGCCAGCAGCCAGGAAGTGGCAGGGATGGAAGGCTACACCTTC. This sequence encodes CASSQEVAGMEGYTF.